A single sample gave rise to the 9 T cell receptor beta chains below, sequenced in a study of blood T cell repertoires in COVID-19. Libraries were prepared by immunoSEQ multiplex PCR; TCRdb keeps only in-frame clonotypes and omits some of them. The sample lists fewer than 400,000 clones; approximately 85% were seen once. The sequenced material came from PBMCs or T cells enriched from blood (not recorded which). Receptor source: a young man who had recovered from COVID-19.

The chain recombines TRBV5-1 with TRBJ2-1, with 11 bases identical to TRBD2. Germline loops: CDR1 SGHRS, CDR2 YFSETQ. V shed 4 bases and J 7 bases; nucleotides not matched to a gene: 7. This CDR3 is built from 15 residues. The CDR3 loop is CASSTTSGGSNEQFF. DNA for the CDR3: TGCGCCAGCAGCACTACTAGCGGGGGAAGTAATGAGCAGTTCTTC.

This chain uses TRBV25-1 with TRBJ1-1, with D possibly TRBD1 on 5 matching bases. There are 12 residues in the CDR3. From germline, CDR1 is MGHDK and CDR2 SYGVNS. With 6 bases removed from V and 5 bases from J, the gap between germline ends came to 10 bases. The CDR3 nucleotides are TGTGCCAGCAGACCCGGGGGAACTGAAGCTTTCTTT. Its protein is CASRPGGTEAFF.

The gene calls are TRBV24-1 and TRBJ2-1, with D perhaps matching TRBD1 (6 bases). The V gene's germline CDR1 is KGHDR and CDR2 SFDVKD. This CDR3 comprises 15 residues. With 5 bases removed from V and 8 bases from J, the gap between germline ends came to 18 bases. CDR3 DNA: TGTGCCACCAGTGTCACAGGGCCAAGGCAGCATGAGCAGTTCTTC. Its protein is CATSVTGPRQHEQFF.

In this sample, this clone turned up a few times. The chain links TRBV19 to TRBJ2-5, with D hard to call. This CDR3 spans 14 amino acids. V dropped 2 bases and J dropped 5 bases, with 12 bases sitting between them. Germline CDR1 is LNHDA and CDR2 is SQIVND (reference sequence). CDR3 amino acids: CASSILNGRETQYF. As DNA, the CDR3 is TGTGCCAGTAGTATATTGAACGGTCGGGAGACCCAGTACTTC.

The genes are TRBV12-5 and TRBJ1-1, with D perhaps matching TRBD1 (5 bases). The CDR3 covers 13 residues. Germline loops: CDR1 LGHNT, CDR2 FRNRAP. CDR3: CASTGPMNTEAFF. The CDR3 region has the DNA TGTGCCTCTACAGGTCCCATGAACACTGAAGCTTTCTTT.

About this clone itself: The sample contains more than one DNA sequence encoding this CDR3. The chain is built from TRBV7-9 and TRBJ1-4; 10 bases align to TRBD1. Germline values: CDR1 SEHNR, CDR2 FQNEAQ (reference sequence). The V and J ends lost 5 bases and 1 base, in that order; junction bases with no gene match: 1. The CDR3 consists of 15 residues. The CDR3 DNA follows: TGTGCCAGCAGCAGGGACAGGGGAACTAATGAAAAACTGTTTTTT. Translated, it gives CASSRDRGTNEKLFF.

This chain uses TRBV30 with TRBJ1-1, with 7 bases fitting TRBD1. Germline trimming cut 2 bases from V and 2 bases from J; bases unmatched to any gene: 8. The CDR3 totals 15 residues. Germline V gives CDR1 GTSNPN, CDR2 SVGIG (reference sequence). CDR3 bases: TGTGCCTGGAGTACATTAGGGACAGATAACACTGAAGCTTTCTTT. Translating gives CAWSTLGTDNTEAFF.

The chain combines TRBV11-2 with TRBJ1-2; tentative D call: TRBD1 (6 bases). Trimming pared 2 bases from V and 1 base from J, leaving 11 bases between. CDR1 and CDR2 from the germline V gene are SGHAT and FQNNGV. This CDR3 is built from 15 residues. CDR3 sequence: CASSLYRANNYGYTF. CDR3 in DNA: TGTGCCAGCAGCTTATACAGGGCTAATAACTATGGCTACACCTTC.

This clone was observed a single time. The V and J genes are TRBV15 and TRBJ2-7; D perhaps matches TRBD1 (7 bases). The germline V gene encodes CDR1 LNHNV and CDR2 YYDKDF (reference sequence). The CDR3 runs 13 residues. V was shortened by 4 bases and J by 6 bases, with 13 bases between the two germline ends. CDR3 DNA sequence: TGTGCCACCAGCATACGCCAGGGGGGCGAGCAGTACTTC. Protein sequence: CATSIRQGGEQYF.